The 23 T cell receptor beta chains given below trace back to one sample, sequenced in a study of blood T cell repertoires in COVID-19. Clones were sequenced by immunoSEQ multiplex PCR, and TCRdb holds only the in-frame ones, with some missing. This repertoire shows just over 650,000 clones, 90% found once; its top ten account for over 0.2%. The sample comprised peripheral blood. These receptors came from a woman between 18 and 30 years old with acute or convalescent COVID-19.

The rearrangement joins TRBV2 to TRBJ1-4, with D tentatively TRBD1 (6 bases). The CDR3 spans 14 residues. Germline V CDR1 and CDR2: SNHLY, FYNNEI. V was shortened by 1 base and J by 10 bases, with 13 bases between the two germline ends. DNA of the CDR3: TGTGCCAGCAGTGAAGGGACAGCCTTCCGAAAACTGTTTTTT. Protein product: CASSEGTAFRKLFF.

Comments on this clone: At one of its ends the junction is not consistent with the germline gene, which may arise from a read error. This sequence joins TRBV12-3 or TRBV12-4 and TRBJ1-5, with D tentatively TRBD1 (6 bases). The CDR3 runs 11 residues. CDR3 amino acids: CASRSGQHQHF. CDR3 bases: TGTGCCAGCAGATCAGGACAGCACCAGCATTTT.

V is TRBV10-3 and J is TRBJ2-2; TRBD1 matches at 9 bases. The CDR3 extends over 14 amino acids. Germline loops: CDR1 ENHRY, CDR2 SYGVKD. V lost 10 bases and J lost 4; bases outside the gene matches: 7. This CDR3 is CASKGQGLTGELFF. The CDR3 nucleotides read TGTGCCAGTAAGGGACAGGGACTCACCGGGGAGCTGTTTTTT.

The V gene is TRBV27, the J gene TRBJ2-2; D gene ambiguous. The V end was cut by 5 bases, the J end by 2 bases, with 3 bases between. The CDR3 extends over 12 amino acids. CDR1 and CDR2 (germline): MNHEY, SMNVEV (reference sequence). This CDR3 reads CASSVNTGELFF. In nucleotides, the CDR3 is TGTGCCAGCAGTGTAAACACCGGGGAGCTGTTTTTT.

This clone was seen just once. This chain connects TRBV7-7 to TRBJ1-1; D gene unclear. Trimming cost V 5 bases and J 1 base, with 8 bases left between them. The CDR3 length is 13 residues. Germline lookup yields CDR1 SSHAT and CDR2 FNYEAQ (reference sequence). The CDR3, as DNA: TGTGCCAGCAGCCGACAAGAGAACACTGAAGCTTTCTTT. Its protein is CASSRQENTEAFF.

In this sample, this clone turned up once. This chain links TRBV19 with TRBJ1-2, with 12 nucleotides matching TRBD1. V shed 8 bases, J shed 8 bases, and the junction held 9 bases outside the gene matches. The CDR3 has 14 residues. The germline V gene has CDR1 LNHDA and CDR2 SQIVND (reference sequence). Here the CDR3 DNA reads TGTGCCAGTGGTGGGACAGGGGGCGCGGGGGGCTACACCTTC. The encoded protein is CASGGTGGAGGYTF.

This chain links TRBV18 with TRBJ2-1; the D gene is possibly TRBD2 (7 bases). The length of the CDR3 is 14 residues. Per the germline V gene, CDR1 is KGHSH and CDR2 is LQKENI. V was pared by 3 bases and J by 6 bases, with 12 bases between. The CDR3 bases are TGTGCCAGCTCACCGGGGGGGGGCCGCAATGAGCAGTTCTTC. Translating gives CASSPGGGRNEQFF.

This clone has only a few counts. The chain employs TRBV6-2 or TRBV6-3 and TRBJ1-1; no reliable D call. Germline-derived CDR1 and CDR2 are MNHEY and SVGEGT. V was clipped by 5 bases and J by 4 bases, with 5 bases between them. There are 11 residues in the CDR3. CDR3 DNA: TGTGCCAGCAGTCAAATCACTGAAGCTTTCTTT. It specifies CASSQITEAFF.

The chain carries TRBV6-2 or TRBV6-3 and TRBJ1-2; 7 bases match TRBD1. The CDR3 is 14 residues long. V dropped 6 bases and J dropped 4; count of bases not matched to a gene: 8. CDR1 is MNHEY, CDR2 SVGEGT, per germline. The CDR3 here is CASSPGTAIYGYTF. The CDR3 DNA is TGTGCCAGCAGCCCCGGGACAGCGATCTATGGCTACACCTTC.

The J gene is TRBJ2-7, the V gene TRBV2, with 7 bases lining up with TRBD1. Germline V lookup: CDR1 SNHLY, CDR2 FYNNEI. This CDR3 contains 14 residues. With V trimmed by 10 bases and J by 3 bases, 12 bases remained unmatched. The CDR3 DNA follows: TGTGCCACTCGTACCGGGACAGCGTACTACGAGCAGTACTTC. This translates into CATRTGTAYYEQYF. The full variable domain, its missing parts supplied by reference TRBV2 and TRBJ2-7, is EPEVTQTPSHQVTQMGQEVILRCVPISNHLYFYWYRQILGQKVEFLVSFYNNEISEKSEIFDDQFSVERPDGSNFTLKIRSTKLEDSAMYFCATRTGTAYYEQYFGPGTRLTVT.

V usage is TRBV27 and J usage is TRBJ1-2, with a possible D match to TRBD1 (5 bases). This CDR3 region has 15 residues. Germline V lookup: CDR1 MNHEY, CDR2 SMNVEV (reference sequence). V lost 0 bases and J 8 bases, leaving 16 bases between the germline ends. The CDR3 is CASSLSITARGGYTF. CDR3 coding DNA: TGTGCCAGCAGTTTATCGATTACAGCCCGGGGGGGCTACACCTTC.

The rearrangement links TRBV28 to TRBJ1-4, with TRBD1 as a possible D gene (6 bases). With 5 bases removed from V and 8 bases from J, the gap between germline ends came to 18 bases. Per germline, CDR1 MDHEN and CDR2 SYDVKM. The CDR3 totals 15 residues. The CDR3 DNA reads as TGTGCCAGCAGTCCGATACAGGGTTGGGGCGAAAAACTGTTTTTT. It codes for CASSPIQGWGEKLFF.

Comment on this clone: This specimen includes other DNA sequences encoding the same CDR3. The chain uses TRBV24-1 and TRBJ1-1, with D perhaps matching TRBD1 (6 bases). Germline V gives CDR1 KGHDR, CDR2 SFDVKD. V lost 6 bases, J lost 7 bases, and 8 bases lay in between. This CDR3 has 11 residues. The chain's CDR3 is CATSLGGEAFF. CDR3 sequence (DNA): TGTGCCACCAGTTTAGGGGGTGAAGCTTTCTTT.

V and J are TRBV15 and TRBJ2-7; no definite D call. Germline V gene data show CDR1 as LNHNV and CDR2 as YYDKDF (reference sequence). The CDR3 totals 11 residues. CDR3 bases: TGTGCTACTCGAGATGCCTACGAGCAGTACTTC. Its protein is CATRDAYEQYF. The full variable domain, completed using reference TRBV15 and TRBJ2-7, is DAMVIQNPRYQVTQFGKPVTLSCSQTLNHNVMYWYQQKSSQAPKLLFHYYDKDFNNEADTPDNFQSRRPNTSFCFLDIRSPGLGDTAMYLCATRDAYEQYFGPGTRLTVT.

The chain links TRBV12-5 to TRBJ1-2; tentative D call: TRBD1 (6 bases). This CDR3 has 12 amino acids. The germline V and J ends were trimmed by 5 bases and 6 bases, with 10 bases remaining between them. The germline V gene has CDR1 LGHNT and CDR2 FRNRAP. CDR3 DNA sequence: TGTGCTAGTGGTCCTTACAGGGATGGCTACACCTTC. Translating gives CASGPYRDGYTF.

The rearrangement uses TRBV15 and TRBJ1-5; D gene ambiguous. The germline V gene has CDR1 LNHNV and CDR2 YYDKDF (reference sequence). There are 14 residues in the CDR3. The V end lost 3 bases, the J end lost 5 bases, and 11 bases lay between the germline ends. For the CDR3, the DNA is TGTGCCACCAGCAGGTACGGGGAGGATCAGCCCCAGCATTTT. Its protein is CATSRYGEDQPQHF.

V gene TRBV5-6 combines with J gene TRBJ2-1; D might be TRBD2 (7 bases). V gave up 4 bases and J gave up 8 bases, with 19 bases separating them. CDR3 length: 15 residues. CDR1 SGHDT and CDR2 YYEEEE come from the germline V gene. Written as DNA, the CDR3 is TGTGCCAGCAGCCTGTGGGGGAGGGGGTTACATGAGCAGTTCTTC. This sequence encodes CASSLWGRGLHEQFF.

The chain has TRBV12-3 or TRBV12-4 and TRBJ1-1; D gene unclear. Trimming removed 8 bases from V and 5 bases from J, with 12 bases in between. The CDR3 consists of 12 residues. The CDR3 DNA follows: TGTGCCAGCGGGAGGTCGGGAACTGAAGCTTTCTTT. Translated: CASGRSGTEAFF.

Here the CDR3 reads CASSSYTGVTGYGYTF. CDR3 bases: TGCGCCAGCAGCTCGTATACAGGGGTTACTGGCTATGGCTACACCTTC. This sequence joins TRBV5-1 and TRBJ1-2, with 7 bases lining up with TRBD1. The J segment lost 4 bases and the V segment lost 3 bases, leaving 12 bases of the junction unmatched. The length of the CDR3 is 16 residues. The germline CDR1 and CDR2 sequences are SGHRS and YFSETQ.

The chain has TRBV25-1 and TRBJ1-1; D not certain. Per the germline V gene, CDR1 is MGHDK and CDR2 is SYGVNS. The V gene lost 3 bases and the J gene lost 3 bases, with 14 bases spanning the gap. CDR3 size: 15 residues. CDR3 bases: TGTGCCAGCAGTGATTTCAGGAAAAAGGACACTGAAGCTTTCTTT. This gives the protein CASSDFRKKDTEAFF.

This clone was counted between two and nine times. This rearrangement joins TRBV2 to TRBJ1-2, with 7 nucleotides matching TRBD1. V gave up 9 bases and J gave up 4 bases; unmatched junction bases: 5. The CDR3 loop spans 12 amino acids. Germline CDR1 SNHLY, CDR2 FYNNEI. Here the CDR3 DNA reads TGTGCCAGTAGGGGGCAAGGCTATGGCTACACCTTC. Translating gives CASRGQGYGYTF.

The genes are TRBV6-5 and TRBJ1-1; D might be TRBD1 (5 bases). Germline CDR1 is MNHEY and CDR2 is SVGAGI. The V end lost 7 bases, the J end lost 0 bases, and 9 bases lay between the germline ends. This CDR3 has 13 amino acids. CDR3: CASIDSMNTEAFF. The CDR3 DNA reads as TGTGCCAGCATAGACAGCATGAACACTGAAGCTTTCTTT.

The chain has TRBV4-3 and TRBJ1-2; 9 positions match TRBD1. This CDR3 spans 16 amino acids. Germline-derived CDR1 and CDR2 are LGHNA and YSLEER. V lost 0 bases, J lost 11 bases, and 13 bases stayed unmatched. CDR3 in amino acids: CASSQDPGTGSSRYTF. Written as DNA, the CDR3 is TGCGCCAGCAGCCAAGATCCCGGGACAGGGAGTTCGAGGTACACCTTC.